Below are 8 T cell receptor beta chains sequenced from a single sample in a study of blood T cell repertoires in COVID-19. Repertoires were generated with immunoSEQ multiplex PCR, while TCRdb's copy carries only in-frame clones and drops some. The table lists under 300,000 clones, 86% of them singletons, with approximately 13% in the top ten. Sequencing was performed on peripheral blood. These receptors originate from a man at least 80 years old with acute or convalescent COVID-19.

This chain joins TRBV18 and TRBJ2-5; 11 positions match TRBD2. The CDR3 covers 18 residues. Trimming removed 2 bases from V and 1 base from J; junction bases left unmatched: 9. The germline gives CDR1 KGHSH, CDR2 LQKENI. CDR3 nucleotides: TGTGCCAGCTCACCAAGAACTAGCGGGGGTCCCACCCAAGAGACCCAGTACTTC. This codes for CASSPRTSGGPTQETQYF.

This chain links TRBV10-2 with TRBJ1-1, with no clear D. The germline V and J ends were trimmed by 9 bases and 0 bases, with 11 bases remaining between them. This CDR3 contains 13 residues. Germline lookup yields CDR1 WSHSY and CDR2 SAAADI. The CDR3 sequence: CASSGNLNTEAFF. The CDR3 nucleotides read TGCGCCAGTTCAGGTAATTTGAACACTGAAGCTTTCTTT.

For the CDR3, the DNA is TGTGCCAGCAGTGCCCAGGGTAATAGCAATCAGCCCCAGCATTTT. Encoded protein: CASSAQGNSNQPQHF. This chain uses TRBV6-4 with TRBJ1-5; TRBD1 might be the D (5 bases). Germline values: CDR1 MRHNA, CDR2 SNTAGT. This CDR3 region has 15 residues. V was clipped by 4 bases and J by 0 bases, with 10 bases between them.

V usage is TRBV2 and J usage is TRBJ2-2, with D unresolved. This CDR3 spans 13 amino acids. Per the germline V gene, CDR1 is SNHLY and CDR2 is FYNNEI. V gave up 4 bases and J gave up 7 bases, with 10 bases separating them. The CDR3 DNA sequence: TGTGCCAGCAGTGCCGACACGTACGGGGAGCTGTTTTTT. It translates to CASSADTYGELFF.

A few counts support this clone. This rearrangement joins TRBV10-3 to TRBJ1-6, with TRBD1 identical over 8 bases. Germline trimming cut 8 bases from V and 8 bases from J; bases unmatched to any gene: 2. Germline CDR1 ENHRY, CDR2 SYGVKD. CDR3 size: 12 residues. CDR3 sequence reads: CAIGTGDSPLHF. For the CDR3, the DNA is TGTGCCATCGGGACAGGAGATTCACCCCTCCACTTT.

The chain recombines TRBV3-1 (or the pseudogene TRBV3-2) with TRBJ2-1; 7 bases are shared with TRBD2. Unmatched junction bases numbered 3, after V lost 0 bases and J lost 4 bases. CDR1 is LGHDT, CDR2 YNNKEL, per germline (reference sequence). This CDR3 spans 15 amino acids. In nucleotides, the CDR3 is TGTGCCAGCAGCCAAGACGCCGGGAGGTACAATGAGCAGTTCTTC. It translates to CASSQDAGRYNEQFF.

The CDR3 DNA follows: TGTGCCAGCAGCCAAGACGCCTTGACAGGGTGGGGCACAGATACGCAGTATTTT. Its protein is CASSQDALTGWGTDTQYF. This chain uses TRBV4-2 with TRBJ2-3; 7 nucleotides line up with TRBD1. Trimming removed 0 bases from V and 1 base from J; junction bases left unmatched: 10. Germline V CDR1 and CDR2: LGHNA, YNFKEQ. The CDR3 has 18 residues.

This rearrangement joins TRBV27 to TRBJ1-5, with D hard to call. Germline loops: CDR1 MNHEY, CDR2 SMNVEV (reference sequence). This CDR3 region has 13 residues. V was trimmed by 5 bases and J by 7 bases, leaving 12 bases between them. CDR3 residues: CASSPTRRQPQHF. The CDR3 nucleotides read TGTGCCAGCAGTCCTACTCGAAGACAGCCCCAGCATTTT.